This entry is about one TCR beta chain. This sample was included in a study of PD-1 blockade in mismatch repair-deficient tumors. Study-wide background: Patients had over ten mismatch repair-deficient cancer types and were previously treated and progressing.

Method: immunoSEQ multiplex PCR; TCRdb's copy keeps in-frame clones and lacks some. The table lists about 68,000 clones, around 73% of them singletons. Trimming took 3 bases from V and 4 from J, leaving 7 bases between them. Germline V gene data show CDR1 as PRHDT and CDR2 as FYEKMQ (reference sequence). There are 12 residues in the CDR3. This receptor was identified in an adult with mismatch repair-deficient cancer. The sequencing used peripheral blood, collected 2 weeks after starting pembrolizumab. The chain employs TRBV13 and TRBJ2-7, with D possibly matching TRBD1 (5 bases). CDR3 in amino acids: CASSFQGYEQYF. The CDR3 nucleotides are TGTGCCAGCAGCTTCCAGGGTTACGAGCAGTACTTC.